A selection of T cell receptor beta chains follows, all from one sample in a study of T cell responses to AZD1222 COVID-19 vaccine. Profiled with immunoSEQ multiplex PCR; TCRdb holds only in-frame clones, not every one. The profile covers around 140,000 clones, with about nine tenths appearing a single time and approximately 5.1% taken by the ten largest. The sequences come from peripheral blood, collected on day 0 of AZD1222 vaccination. The receptors were gathered from an adult in good health. CDR3s include the opening cysteine and the closing phenylalanine or tryptophan. Size is stated for part of the rows, as once, few or many counts, or as a class when the clone is expanded.

abundance,v_gene,j_gene,CDR3aa
few,TRBV19,TRBJ1-2,CASSIGEQLYGYTF
.,TRBV7-9,TRBJ2-7,CASSLARSGGVYEQYF
.,TRBV28,TRBJ2-1,CASSPRKGRYNEQFF
.,TRBV7-2,TRBJ1-4,CASSWSGHGEKLFF
once,TRBV6-2/TRBV6-3,TRBJ2-4,CASSYFSRADRNIQYF
.,TRBV5-1,TRBJ1-4,CASSLGTHIATNEKLFF
.,TRBV11-2,TRBJ2-7,CASSFRLADYEQYF
.,TRBV7-8,TRBJ2-1,CASSFSGSYEQFF
once,TRBV7-9,TRBJ1-3,CASSDRTGGASGNTIYF
.,TRBV9,TRBJ2-6,CASTETGNSGANVLTF
.,TRBV6-2/TRBV6-3,TRBJ1-1,CASSYARGGSLHEAFF
.,TRBV24-1,TRBJ1-2,CATSDPTGYYGYTF
.,TRBV15,TRBJ1-3,CATSAGGASGNTIYF
.,TRBV28,TRBJ2-7,CASSLLSYEQYF